The next 29 T cell receptor beta chains were all read from a single sample in a study of blood T cell repertoires in COVID-19 (dated by TCRdb to 2020 to 2021). The library was made by the immunoSEQ multiplex PCR assay. The source is immuneACCESS, and TCRdb retained only in-frame sequences with V and J called. Part of the clones is not carried over; for the studies checked, unresolved V genes explain less than half of this, and the remainder is unexplained. Counted in this sample were some 76,000 clones; roughly 89% of them appeared once. Around 0.6% of the sample comes from the top ten. The sample was peripheral blood. The receptors shown here come from a man aged 55 to 69 with acute or convalescent COVID-19.

The chain recombines TRBV9 with TRBJ1-2; tentatively, D is TRBD1 (6 bases). CDR1 and CDR2 (germline): SGDLS, YYNGEE. CDR3 length: 12 residues. The V gene lost 4 bases and the J gene lost 7 bases, with 11 bases spanning the gap. This chain's CDR3 is CASSPQGSGYTF. CDR3 nucleotides: TGTGCCAGCAGCCCACAGGGTTCTGGCTACACCTTC.

This clone was observed a handful of times. The rearrangement links TRBV2 to TRBJ1-3, with 7 nucleotides matching TRBD1. Unmatched junction bases numbered 12, after V lost 7 bases and J lost 0 bases. Germline V CDR1 and CDR2: SNHLY, FYNNEI. CDR3 size: 17 residues. CDR3 region: CASTVGQPKISGNTIYF. The CDR3 DNA is TGTGCCAGCACGGTGGGACAGCCCAAGATCTCTGGAAACACCATATATTTT.

CDR3 protein: CASSLVSYTQPQHF. The DNA of the CDR3 is TGTGCCAGCAGCTTGGTCAGTTATACTCAGCCCCAGCATTTT. The chain is built from TRBV5-8 and TRBJ1-5; D not resolved. Trimming left V 0 bases short and J 6 bases short, with 10 bases between. This CDR3 contains 14 residues. From germline, CDR1 is SGHTS and CDR2 YDEGEE.

V usage is TRBV19 and J usage is TRBJ2-1; maybe TRBD2 (5 bases). The CDR3 contains 16 residues. Germline-derived CDR1 and CDR2 are LNHDA and SQIVND (reference sequence). V was cut by 3 bases and J by 0 bases, with 12 bases left in between. As DNA, the CDR3 is TGTGCCAGTAGTATTCCCGGGGTAAGCTCCTACAATGAGCAGTTCTTC. Translation: CASSIPGVSSYNEQFF.

The chain recombines TRBV3-1 (or the pseudogene TRBV3-2) with TRBJ2-3, with D perhaps matching TRBD2 (6 bases). The CDR3 contains 17 residues. V shed 1 base and J shed 3 bases, with 17 bases lying between them. CDR1 is LGHDT, CDR2 YNNKEL, per germline (reference sequence). The CDR3, as DNA: TGTGCCAGCAGCCAAGGCTTCACTAGCAGAAAGACAGATACGCAGTATTTT. Amino acid sequence: CASSQGFTSRKTDTQYF.

This clone was detected a few times. The chain is built from TRBV5-1 and TRBJ2-5, with 7 positions matching TRBD2. V trimming: 8 bases; J trimming: 0 bases; junction bases outside the gene matches: 7. The CDR3 is 14 residues long. Germline CDR1 SGHRS, CDR2 YFSETQ. CDR3 residues: CASMAGADQETQYF. The CDR3 region has the DNA TGCGCCAGTATGGCGGGAGCCGACCAAGAGACCCAGTACTTC.

This clone occurred once. The chain employs TRBV3-1 (or the pseudogene TRBV3-2) and TRBJ1-4, with 7 positions matching TRBD1. After removal of 4 bases from V and 12 bases from J, the junction contained 14 bases not matched to a gene. This CDR3 is 15 amino acids long. Looked up from germline, CDR1 is LGHDT and CDR2 is YNNKEL (reference sequence). CDR3 bases: TGTGCCAGCAGCCTTGTCGTGACAGGGCGGATGGAACTGTTTTTT. Its protein is CASSLVVTGRMELFF.

This chain links TRBV19 with TRBJ1-5, with 8 bases lining up with TRBD1. CDR1 is LNHDA, CDR2 SQIVND, per germline (reference sequence). The V gene end was trimmed by 3 bases and the J gene end by 2 bases; junction bases not matched to a gene: 3. CDR3 size: 15 residues. CDR3 coding DNA: TGTGCCAGTAGTATCTCGACAGGGGGCAATCAGCCCCAGCATTTT. It is translated as CASSISTGGNQPQHF.

The chain employs TRBV5-1 and TRBJ1-1; D is uncertain. Germline CDR1 is SGHRS and CDR2 is YFSETQ. V was clipped by 3 bases and J by 1 base, with 19 bases between them. The CDR3 spans 17 residues. The DNA for the CDR3 is TGCGCCAGCAGCTCAGGAGGCACATGGTCGGGGAACACTGAAGCTTTCTTT. Its protein product is CASSSGGTWSGNTEAFF.

In its sample, this clone was seen a few times. The V gene is TRBV9, the J gene TRBJ2-7; D gene uncertain. V dropped 0 bases and J dropped 3 bases, with 13 bases sitting between them. Per the germline V gene, CDR1 is SGDLS and CDR2 is YYNGEE. The CDR3 has 15 amino acids. CDR3 amino acids: CASSVDSERVYEQYF. The DNA of the CDR3 is TGTGCCAGCAGCGTAGATAGTGAACGAGTCTACGAGCAGTACTTC.

This sequence joins TRBV27 and TRBJ2-1, with D possibly matching TRBD1 (6 bases). CDR1 MNHEY and CDR2 SMNVEV come from the germline V gene (reference sequence). The CDR3 covers 14 residues. Deletions cut 4 bases from V and 10 bases from J, with 17 bases between. The CDR3 DNA is TGTGCCAGCAGTTCTCTAACAGGGACACGGGAGCAGTTCTTC. Translated, it gives CASSSLTGTREQFF.

The CDR3 spells CASSDRVHEQFF. The CDR3 DNA follows: TGTGCCAGCAGCGACAGGGTCCATGAGCAGTTCTTC. V is TRBV6-5 and J is TRBJ2-1, with 7 bases lining up with TRBD1. The CDR3 runs to 12 residues. Germline V gene data show CDR1 as MNHEY and CDR2 as SVGAGI. V lost 6 bases, J lost 8 bases, and 4 bases stayed unmatched.

CDR3 sequence reads: CASSIKGQGTTEAFF. The DNA for the CDR3 is TGTGCCAGTAGTATAAAGGGACAGGGGACCACTGAAGCTTTCTTT. The chain uses TRBV19 and TRBJ1-1; 10 bases map to TRBD1. The CDR3 contains 15 residues. V was pared by 2 bases and J by 4 bases, with 4 bases of the junction left unmatched. Germline lookup yields CDR1 LNHDA and CDR2 SQIVND (reference sequence).

The chain links TRBV19 to TRBJ2-5; 9 bases agree with TRBD1. After removal of 3 bases from V and 0 bases from J, the junction contained 8 bases not matched to a gene. CDR3 length: 17 amino acids. Germline lookup yields CDR1 LNHDA and CDR2 SQIVND (reference sequence). For the CDR3, the DNA is TGTGCCAGTAGTATCCGACCGGGGACAGGGTACCAAGAGACCCAGTACTTC. Amino acids: CASSIRPGTGYQETQYF.

The rearrangement joins TRBV5-1 to TRBJ1-4, with D possibly TRBD1 on 5 matching bases. Germline V gene data show CDR1 as SGHRS and CDR2 as YFSETQ. The length of the CDR3 is 15 residues. The V gene lost 3 bases and the J gene lost 1 base, with 10 bases spanning the gap. CDR3 region: CASSSTGVTNEKLFF. DNA of the CDR3: TGCGCCAGCAGCTCCACGGGGGTAACTAATGAAAAACTGTTTTTT. Filled out from reference TRBV5-1 and TRBJ1-4, the complete variable domain reads KAGVTQTPRYLIKTRGQQVTLSCSPISGHRSVSWYQQTPGQGLQFLFEYFSETQRNKGNFPGRFSGRQFSNSRSEMNVSTLELGDSALYLCASSSTGVTNEKLFFGSGTQLSVL.

The rearrangement uses TRBV19 and TRBJ2-7, with a tentative D call TRBD1 (7 bases). This CDR3 comprises 14 residues. V was trimmed by 4 bases and J by 5 bases, leaving 15 bases between them. Germline CDR1 is LNHDA and CDR2 is SQIVND (reference sequence). DNA for the CDR3: TGTGCCAGTAGTACCCAGGGGGGCAGGAACGAGCAGTACTTC. It is translated as CASSTQGGRNEQYF.

V and J are TRBV12-3 or TRBV12-4 and TRBJ1-5; no definite D call. V was clipped by 5 bases and J by 2 bases, with 7 bases between them. This CDR3 has 13 residues. The CDR3 bases are TGTGCCAGCAGTAATCAGGGCAATCAGCCCCAGCATTTT. This translates into CASSNQGNQPQHF.

This clone was picked up a small number of times. This chain joins TRBV10-1 and TRBJ1-5; the D is unclear. Trimming shortened V by 3 bases and J by 8 bases, and 8 bases separated the two germline ends. This CDR3 is built from 12 residues. CDR1 and CDR2 (germline): WNHNN, SYGVQD (reference sequence). CDR3: CASSDSGEPQHF. In DNA, the CDR3 is TGCGCCAGCAGTGACTCCGGGGAGCCCCAGCATTTT.

This chain connects TRBV4-2 to TRBJ1-2, with 9 bases that match TRBD1. V dropped 3 bases and J dropped 5; count of bases not matched to a gene: 4. CDR3 length: 14 residues. Germline V gene sequence: CDR1 LGHNA, CDR2 YNFKEQ. Here the CDR3 reads CASSQGQGGYGYTF. The CDR3 region has the DNA TGTGCCAGCAGCCAGGGACAGGGAGGATATGGCTACACCTTC.

This rearrangement joins TRBV5-1 to TRBJ2-3; no reliable D call. CDR1 and CDR2 from the germline V gene are SGHRS and YFSETQ. CDR3 length: 13 amino acids. The V and J ends lost 0 bases and 4 bases respectively, with 6 bases between them. CDR3 coding DNA: TGCGCCAGCAGCTTGGGCCTACCAGATACGCAGTATTTT. This gives the protein CASSLGLPDTQYF.

V gene TRBV27 combines with J gene TRBJ1-5; TRBD1 aligns across 7 bases. This CDR3 spans 14 amino acids. The V and J ends lost 5 bases and 4 bases, in that order; junction bases with no gene match: 5. CDR1 MNHEY and CDR2 SMNVEV come from the germline V gene (reference sequence). CDR3 amino acids: CASSPLTGNQPQHF. Written as DNA, the CDR3 is TGTGCCAGCAGTCCACTGACAGGGAATCAGCCCCAGCATTTT.

The chain carries TRBV6-2 or TRBV6-3 and TRBJ2-3, with 11 bases aligning to TRBD2. J gave up 5 bases and V 1 base, and 8 bases lay outside the gene matches. CDR1 and CDR2 from the germline V gene are MNHEY and SVGEGT. The CDR3 runs to 17 residues. CDR3 protein: CASSYWLAGGLEDTQYF. CDR3 sequence (DNA): TGTGCCAGCAGTTACTGGCTAGCGGGAGGTCTTGAAGATACGCAGTATTTT.

The gene calls are TRBV5-6 and TRBJ1-2; no clear D. The CDR3 covers 13 residues. The V end lost 3 bases, the J end lost 8 bases, and 14 bases lay between the germline ends. CDR1 and CDR2 (germline): SGHDT, YYEEEE. DNA of the CDR3: TGTGCCAGCAGCTCCCCCAGCGGGCAGGGCTACACCTTC. This gives the protein CASSSPSGQGYTF.

This rearrangement joins TRBV24-1 to TRBJ2-2, with 12 bases fitting TRBD2. Trimming at V came to 3 bases and at J to 4 bases, leaving 8 bases not matched to a gene. Germline lookup yields CDR1 KGHDR and CDR2 SFDVKD. This CDR3 region has 18 residues. CDR3 loop: CATSDPRLAGVGTGELFF. For the CDR3, the DNA is TGTGCCACCAGTGATCCAAGACTAGCGGGAGTTGGCACCGGGGAGCTGTTTTTT.

The genes are TRBV15 and TRBJ1-2; D gene unclear. Germline V gene data show CDR1 as LNHNV and CDR2 as YYDKDF (reference sequence). CDR3 size: 15 residues. The V end was cut by 1 base, the J end by 4 bases, with 13 bases between. CDR3 protein: CATSRGEGLSYGYTF. The DNA for the CDR3 is TGTGCCACCAGCAGAGGGGAAGGACTCTCCTATGGCTACACCTTC.

The V call is TRBV9, the J call TRBJ1-2; TRBD1 aligns across 8 bases. After removal of 0 bases from V and 0 bases from J, the junction contained 10 bases not matched to a gene. This CDR3 comprises 18 residues. Germline lookup yields CDR1 SGDLS and CDR2 YYNGEE. The CDR3 region has the DNA TGTGCCAGCAGCGTAGAAGACAGGGGATCATTCGCTAACTATGGCTACACCTTC. It translates to CASSVEDRGSFANYGYTF. Together with reference TRBV9 and TRBJ1-2, the CDR3 gives the full variable domain: DSGVTQTPKHLITATGQRVTLRCSPRSGDLSVYWYQQSLDQGLQFLIQYYNGEERAKGNILERFSAQQFPDLHSELNLSSLELGDSALYFCASSVEDRGSFANYGYTFGSGTRLTVV.

The rearrangement joins TRBV10-3 to TRBJ1-5; the D gene is possibly TRBD1 (6 bases). This CDR3 region has 12 residues. V gave up 3 bases and J gave up 6 bases, with 6 bases separating them. CDR1 is ENHRY and CDR2 is SYGVKD in the germline V gene. The chain's CDR3 is CAISEGGQPQHF. CDR3 DNA sequence: TGTGCCATCAGTGAAGGGGGTCAGCCCCAGCATTTT.

This sequence joins TRBV19 and TRBJ1-1; D may be TRBD1 (6 bases). CDR1 is LNHDA, CDR2 SQIVND, per germline (reference sequence). V shed 3 bases and J shed 3 bases, with 11 bases lying between them. The CDR3 spans 14 residues. The CDR3 DNA reads TGTGCCAGTAGTATCGTCAGGGGAGACACTGAAGCTTTCTTT. This sequence encodes CASSIVRGDTEAFF. The full variable domain, with the rest looked up from reference TRBV19 and TRBJ1-1, is DGGITQSPKYLFRKEGQNVTLSCEQNLNHDAMYWYRQDPGQGLRLIYYSQIVNDFQKGDIAEGYSVSREKKESFPLTVTSAQKNPTAFYLCASSIVRGDTEAFFGQGTRLTVV.

The J gene is TRBJ1-5, the V gene TRBV5-8; D remains ambiguous. The CDR3 runs to 15 residues. The germline V and J ends were trimmed by 5 bases and 2 bases, with 14 bases remaining between them. Germline V gives CDR1 SGHTS, CDR2 YDEGEE. DNA for the CDR3: TGTGCCAGCAGACAGACCCCCCCGGGCAATCAGCCCCAGCATTTT. It translates to CASRQTPPGNQPQHF.